The 9 T cell receptor beta chains presented below share a single source sample, sequenced in a study of molecular identifiers for immune sequencing clone quantification. Each CDR3 protein is one row after TCRdb ran MiXCR on the PCR reads. Of about 36,000 distinct CDR3 sequences in the sample, 15% to 20% are singletons; the top ten hold more than 0.95%. Sequencing used naive CD8+ T cells from blood, with Jurkat cell RNA spiked in. Subset defined: FACS-sorted CD8+CD4-CCR7+CD45RA+ naive T cells. These receptors all come from a human donor in good health. Some libraries in this study had Jurkat cell RNA spiked in.

This clonotype was counted many times. V usage is TRBV4-3 and J usage is TRBJ2-6; D not resolved. V lost 5 bases and J 1 base, leaving 12 bases between the germline ends. CDR1 LGHNA and CDR2 YSLEER come from the germline V gene. The CDR3 sequence is 16 residues long. The CDR3 is CASSNKRVSGANVLTF. The CDR3 DNA is TGCGCCAGCAGCAATAAACGAGTATCTGGGGCCAACGTCCTGACTTTC.

This clonotype was recorded at least ten times. One junction end does not reproduce the germline sequence, and a read error may be involved. This chain joins TRBV27 and TRBJ2-3, with D maybe TRBD2 (6 bases). The CDR3 sequence is 15 residues long. CDR1 is MNHEY and CDR2 is SMNVEV in the germline V gene (reference sequence). CDR3 region: CASTRHSGSTDTQCF. The CDR3 nucleotides read TGTGCCAGCACTAGACATAGCGGTAGCACAGATACGCAGTGTTTT.

This clonotype was picked up many times. The rearrangement joins TRBV7-8 to TRBJ1-1; D is uncertain. V gave up 0 bases and J gave up 0 bases, with 5 bases separating them. The CDR3 has 14 amino acids. Germline values: CDR1 SGHVS, CDR2 FQNEAQ. CDR3 nucleotides: TGTGCCAGCAGCTTAGCAGGTTTGAACACTGAAGCTTTCTTT. This codes for CASSLAGLNTEAFF.

This clonotype was observed at least ten times. The chain joins TRBV5-1 to TRBJ2-5; D is ambiguous. V was pared by 0 bases and J by 4 bases, with 7 bases between. The CDR3 totals 13 residues. Per germline, CDR1 SGHRS and CDR2 YFSETQ. CDR3 sequence (DNA): TGCGCCAGCAGCTTGGCCATTGGAGAGACCCAGTACTTC. Protein sequence: CASSLAIGETQYF.

Worth noting for this clonotype: This may stem from a read error, because a much larger clone lies one nucleotide away. This chain uses TRBV4-1 with TRBJ1-1; D gene uncertain. The CDR3 totals 13 residues. Germline V gene lookup returns CDR1 MGHRA and CDR2 YSYEKL. This CDR3 reads CASSQSVNIEAFF. Here the CDR3 DNA reads TGCGCCAGCAGCCAATCTGTGAACATTGAAGCTTTCTTT.

With respect to this clonotype: A single base separates this from a much larger clone, so it may be a read error. The V gene is TRBV12-3 or TRBV12-4, the J gene TRBJ1-1, with D hard to call. The CDR3 runs 13 residues. Trimming shortened V by 3 bases and J by 6 bases, and 11 bases separated the two germline ends. CDR3 bases: TGTGCCAGCAGTTTTGGACGTTTGGCTGAAGCTTTCTTT. The encoded protein is CASSFGRLAEAFF.

At least ten counts were recorded for this clonotype. The rearrangement joins TRBV29-1 to TRBJ2-7, with D unclear. CDR1 is SQVTM and CDR2 is ANQGSEA in the germline V gene. Trimming removed 6 bases from V and 1 base from J, with 13 bases in between. The CDR3 has 13 residues. The DNA of the CDR3 is TGCAGCGTAGAGGATAACATTTCCTACGAGCAGTACTTC. Its protein product is CSVEDNISYEQYF.

The chain joins TRBV6-7 to TRBJ2-5; 8 bases map to TRBD2. TRBV6-7 is designated an ORF whose function remains uncertain. The CDR3 is made up of 17 amino acids. The CDR3: CVSSYSEVERGQETQYF. CDR3 sequence (DNA): TGTGTCAGTAGTTACTCGGAGGTGGAGCGGGGGCAAGAGACCCAGTACTTC.

This clonotype was counted ten times or more. The chain uses TRBV29-1 and TRBJ2-3, with D uncertain. This CDR3 region has 12 residues. With 5 bases removed from V and 4 bases from J, the gap between germline ends came to 10 bases. The V gene's germline CDR1 is SQVTM and CDR2 ANQGSEA. The CDR3 loop is CSVQGISDTQYF. The CDR3 nucleotides read TGCAGCGTTCAAGGGATATCAGATACGCAGTATTTT.